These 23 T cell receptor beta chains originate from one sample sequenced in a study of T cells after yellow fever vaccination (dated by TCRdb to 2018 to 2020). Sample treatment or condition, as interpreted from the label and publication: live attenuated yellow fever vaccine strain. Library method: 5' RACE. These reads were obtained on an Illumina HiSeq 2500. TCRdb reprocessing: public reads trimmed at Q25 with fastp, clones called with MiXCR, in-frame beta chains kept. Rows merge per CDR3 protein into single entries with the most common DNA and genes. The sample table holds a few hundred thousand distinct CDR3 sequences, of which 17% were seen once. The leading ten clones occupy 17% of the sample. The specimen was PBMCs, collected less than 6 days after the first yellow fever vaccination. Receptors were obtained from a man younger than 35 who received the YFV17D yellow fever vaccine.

CDR3 DNA sequence: TGTGCCAGCATAAAGTACAGGGGGGGCCAAGAGACCCAGTACTTC. It encodes CASIKYRGGQETQYF. The J gene is TRBJ2-5, the V gene TRBV3-1; TRBD1 is a possible D gene (8 bases). The CDR3 is made up of 15 amino acids. CDR1 is LGHDT, CDR2 YNNKEL, per germline (reference sequence). V dropped 7 bases and J dropped 1 base, with 16 bases sitting between them.

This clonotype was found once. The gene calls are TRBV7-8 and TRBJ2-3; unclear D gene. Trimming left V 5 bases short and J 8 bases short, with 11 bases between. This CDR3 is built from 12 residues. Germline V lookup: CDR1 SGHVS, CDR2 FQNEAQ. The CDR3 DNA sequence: TGTGCCAGCAGCCCCCCGTGGGGTACGCAGTATTTT. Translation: CASSPPWGTQYF. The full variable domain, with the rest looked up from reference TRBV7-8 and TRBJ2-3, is GAGVSQSPRYKVAKRGQDVALRCDPISGHVSLFWYQQALGQGPEFLTYFQNEAQLDKSGLPSDRFFAERPEGSVSTLKIQRTQQEDSAVYLCASSPPWGTQYFGPGTRLTVL.

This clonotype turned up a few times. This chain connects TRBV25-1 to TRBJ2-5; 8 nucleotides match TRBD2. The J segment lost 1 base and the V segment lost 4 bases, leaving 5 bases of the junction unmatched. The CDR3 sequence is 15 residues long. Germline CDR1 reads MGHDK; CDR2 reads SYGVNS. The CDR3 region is CASSAPGGSQETQYF. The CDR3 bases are TGTGCCAGCAGTGCCCCGGGGGGGAGCCAAGAGACCCAGTACTTC.

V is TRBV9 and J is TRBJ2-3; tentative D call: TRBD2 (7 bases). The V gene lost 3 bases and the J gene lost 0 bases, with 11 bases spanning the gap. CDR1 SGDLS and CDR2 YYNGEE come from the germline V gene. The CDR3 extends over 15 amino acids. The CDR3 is CASSGRGASTDTQYF. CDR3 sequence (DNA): TGTGCCAGCAGCGGTCGGGGGGCTAGCACAGATACGCAGTATTTT.

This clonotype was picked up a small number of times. CDR3 in DNA: TGTGCCAGCAGTTACTCGAGCGGGAGGGAGAGGAACACTGAAGCTTTCTTT. Residues: CASSYSSGRERNTEAFF. J is TRBJ1-1 and V is TRBV6-2 or TRBV6-3, with D unresolved. Per germline, CDR1 MNHEY and CDR2 SVGEGT. Trimming pared 0 bases from V and 1 base from J, leaving 15 bases between. The CDR3 has 17 residues.

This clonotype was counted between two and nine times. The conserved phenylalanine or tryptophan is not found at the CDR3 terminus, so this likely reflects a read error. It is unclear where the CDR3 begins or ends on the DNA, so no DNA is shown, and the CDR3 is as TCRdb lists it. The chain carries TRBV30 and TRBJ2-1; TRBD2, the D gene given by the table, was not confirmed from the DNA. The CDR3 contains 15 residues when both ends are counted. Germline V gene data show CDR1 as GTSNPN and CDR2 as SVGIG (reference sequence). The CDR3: CAWSVQRGGLAPVSI.

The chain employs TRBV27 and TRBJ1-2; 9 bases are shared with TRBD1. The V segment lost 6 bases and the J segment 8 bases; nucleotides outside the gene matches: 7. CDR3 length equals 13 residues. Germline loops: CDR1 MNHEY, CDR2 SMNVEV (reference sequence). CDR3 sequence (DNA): TGTGCCAGCAGCTTACAGGGGGCTGTGGGCTACACCTTC. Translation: CASSLQGAVGYTF.

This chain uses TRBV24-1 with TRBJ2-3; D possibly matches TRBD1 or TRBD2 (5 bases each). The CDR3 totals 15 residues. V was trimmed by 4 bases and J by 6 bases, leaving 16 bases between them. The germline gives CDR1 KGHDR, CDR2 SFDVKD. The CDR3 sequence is CATSDSGTGGDTQYF. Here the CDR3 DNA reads TGTGCCACCAGTGACTCAGGGACGGGTGGGGATACGCAGTATTTT.

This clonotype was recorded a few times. This CDR3 reads CASSQGITGNYGYTF. The CDR3 DNA follows: TGCGCCAGCAGCCAAGGGATCACCGGCAACTATGGCTACACCTTC. The gene calls are TRBV4-3 and TRBJ1-2; no clear D gene. CDR3 length equals 15 residues. Germline loops: CDR1 LGHNA, CDR2 YSLEER. Trimming stripped 1 base from V and 2 bases from J, with 11 bases between.

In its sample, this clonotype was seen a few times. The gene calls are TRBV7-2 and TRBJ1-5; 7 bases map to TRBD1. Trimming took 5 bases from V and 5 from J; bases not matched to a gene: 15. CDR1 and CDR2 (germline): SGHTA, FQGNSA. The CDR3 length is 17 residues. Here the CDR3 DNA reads TGTGCCAGCAGCCCAAACTCGGGACAGACGAGGTATCAGCCCCAGCATTTT. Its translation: CASSPNSGQTRYQPQHF.

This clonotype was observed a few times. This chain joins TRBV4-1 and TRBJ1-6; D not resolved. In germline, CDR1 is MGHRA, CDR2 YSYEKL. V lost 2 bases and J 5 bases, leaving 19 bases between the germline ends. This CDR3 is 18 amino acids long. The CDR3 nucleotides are TGCGCCAGCAGCCAAACCGATCTAGGGTTCTCGCATAATTCACCCCTCCACTTT. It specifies CASSQTDLGFSHNSPLHF.

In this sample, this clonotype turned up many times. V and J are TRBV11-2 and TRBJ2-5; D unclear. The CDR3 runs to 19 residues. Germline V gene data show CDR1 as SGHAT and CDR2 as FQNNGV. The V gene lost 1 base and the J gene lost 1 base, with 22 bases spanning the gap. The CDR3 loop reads CASSLGKTYRTSLQETQYF. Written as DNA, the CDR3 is TGTGCCAGCAGCTTAGGGAAGACTTACAGAACGTCCCTCCAAGAGACCCAGTACTTC.

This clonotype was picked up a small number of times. The CDR3 DNA reads TGTGCCAGCAGCCAAGTCCCCGGGGGCGGGCATGAGCAGTTCTTC. This codes for CASSQVPGGGHEQFF. V and J are TRBV14 and TRBJ2-1; D might be TRBD1 or TRBD2, each matching 6 bases. The CDR3 is 15 residues long. CDR1 and CDR2 (germline): SGHDN, FVKESK. V lost 1 base to trimming and J lost 8 bases, with 15 bases between them.

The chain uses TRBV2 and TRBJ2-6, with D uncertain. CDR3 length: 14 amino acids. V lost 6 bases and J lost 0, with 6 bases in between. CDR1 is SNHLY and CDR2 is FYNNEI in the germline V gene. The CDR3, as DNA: TGTGCCAGCAGGGCGACCTCTGGGGCCAACGTCCTGACTTTC. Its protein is CASRATSGANVLTF.

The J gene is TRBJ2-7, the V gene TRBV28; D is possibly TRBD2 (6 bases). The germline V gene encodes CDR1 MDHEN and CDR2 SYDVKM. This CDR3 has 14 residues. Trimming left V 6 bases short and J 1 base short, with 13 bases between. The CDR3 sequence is CASRRDGFSYEQYV. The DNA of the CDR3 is TGTGCCAGCAGGCGGGACGGATTTTCCTACGAGCAGTACGTC.

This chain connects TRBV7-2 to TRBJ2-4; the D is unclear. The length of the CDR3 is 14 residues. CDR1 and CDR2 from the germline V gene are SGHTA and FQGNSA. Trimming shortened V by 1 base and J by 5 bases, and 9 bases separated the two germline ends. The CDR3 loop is CASSLGGTQNIQYF. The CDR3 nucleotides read TGTGCCAGCAGCTTAGGGGGAACCCAAAACATTCAGTACTTC.

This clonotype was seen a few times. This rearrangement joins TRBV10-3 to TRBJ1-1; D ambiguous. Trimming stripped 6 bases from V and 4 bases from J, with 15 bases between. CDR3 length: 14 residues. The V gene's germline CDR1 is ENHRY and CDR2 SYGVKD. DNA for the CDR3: TGTGCCATCAGCCCGGGCCTTGAGGGCACTGAAGCTTTCTTT. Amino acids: CAISPGLEGTEAFF.

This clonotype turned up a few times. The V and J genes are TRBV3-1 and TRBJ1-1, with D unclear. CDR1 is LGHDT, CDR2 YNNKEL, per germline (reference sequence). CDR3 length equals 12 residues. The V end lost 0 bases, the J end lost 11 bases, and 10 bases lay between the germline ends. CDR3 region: CASSQEGLLAFF. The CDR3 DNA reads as TGTGCCAGCAGCCAAGAAGGGCTACTGGCTTTCTTT.

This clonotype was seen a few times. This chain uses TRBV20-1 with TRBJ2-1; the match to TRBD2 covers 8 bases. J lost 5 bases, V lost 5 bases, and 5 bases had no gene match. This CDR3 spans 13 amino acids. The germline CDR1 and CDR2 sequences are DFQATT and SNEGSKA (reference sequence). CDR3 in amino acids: CSAGRGGNNEQFF. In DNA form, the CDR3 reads TGCAGTGCTGGTCGGGGGGGGAACAATGAGCAGTTCTTC.

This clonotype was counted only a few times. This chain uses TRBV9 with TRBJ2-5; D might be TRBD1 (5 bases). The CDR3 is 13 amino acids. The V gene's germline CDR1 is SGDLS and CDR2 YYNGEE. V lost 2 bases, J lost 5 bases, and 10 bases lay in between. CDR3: CASSVTVAETQYF. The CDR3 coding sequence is TGTGCCAGCAGCGTGACAGTCGCGGAGACCCAGTACTTC.

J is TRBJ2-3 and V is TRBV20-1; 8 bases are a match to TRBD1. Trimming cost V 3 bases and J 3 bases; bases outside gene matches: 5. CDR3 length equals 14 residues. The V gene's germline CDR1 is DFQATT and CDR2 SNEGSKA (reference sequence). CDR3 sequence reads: CSASWTGLTDTQYF. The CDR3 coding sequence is TGCAGTGCTAGTTGGACAGGGTTGACAGATACGCAGTATTTT.

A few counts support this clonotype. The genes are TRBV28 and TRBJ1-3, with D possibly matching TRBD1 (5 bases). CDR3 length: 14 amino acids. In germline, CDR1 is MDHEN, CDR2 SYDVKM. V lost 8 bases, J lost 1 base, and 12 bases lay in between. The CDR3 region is CASLRGVSGNTIYF. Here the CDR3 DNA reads TGTGCCAGCCTAAGAGGGGTTTCTGGAAACACCATATATTTT.

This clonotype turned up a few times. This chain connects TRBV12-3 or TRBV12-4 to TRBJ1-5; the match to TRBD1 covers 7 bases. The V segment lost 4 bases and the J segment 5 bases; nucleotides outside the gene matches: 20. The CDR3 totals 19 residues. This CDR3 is CASSYGAGGYSQSHQPQHF. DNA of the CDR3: TGTGCCAGCAGTTACGGGGCAGGGGGTTATTCGCAATCTCATCAGCCCCAGCATTTT.